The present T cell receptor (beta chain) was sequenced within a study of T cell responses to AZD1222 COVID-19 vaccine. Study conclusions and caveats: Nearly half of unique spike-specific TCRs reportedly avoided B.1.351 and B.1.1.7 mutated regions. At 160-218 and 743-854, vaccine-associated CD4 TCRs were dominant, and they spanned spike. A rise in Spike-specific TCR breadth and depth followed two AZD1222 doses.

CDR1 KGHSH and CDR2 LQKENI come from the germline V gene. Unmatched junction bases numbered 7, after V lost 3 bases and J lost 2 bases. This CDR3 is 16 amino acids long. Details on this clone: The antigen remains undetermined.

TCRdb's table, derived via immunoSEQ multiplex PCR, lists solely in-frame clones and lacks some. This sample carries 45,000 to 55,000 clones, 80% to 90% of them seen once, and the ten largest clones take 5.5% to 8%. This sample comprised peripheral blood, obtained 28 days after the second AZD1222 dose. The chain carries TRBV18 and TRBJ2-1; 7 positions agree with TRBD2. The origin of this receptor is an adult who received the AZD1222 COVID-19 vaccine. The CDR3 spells CASSPFEGGAYNEQFF. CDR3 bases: TGTGCCAGCTCACCCTTTGAGGGAGGGGCCTACAATGAGCAGTTCTTC.